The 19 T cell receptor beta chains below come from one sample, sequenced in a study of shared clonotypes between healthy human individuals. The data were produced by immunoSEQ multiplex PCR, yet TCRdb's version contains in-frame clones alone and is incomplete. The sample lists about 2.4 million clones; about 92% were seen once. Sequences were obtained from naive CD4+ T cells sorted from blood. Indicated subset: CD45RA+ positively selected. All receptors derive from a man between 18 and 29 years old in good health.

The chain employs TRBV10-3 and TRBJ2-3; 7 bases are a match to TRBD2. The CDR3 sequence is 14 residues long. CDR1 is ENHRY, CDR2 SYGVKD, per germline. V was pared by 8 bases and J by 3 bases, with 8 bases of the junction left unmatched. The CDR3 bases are TGTGCCATCCGTCGGGAGGTTGAGACAGATACGCAGTATTTT. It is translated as CAIRREVETDTQYF.

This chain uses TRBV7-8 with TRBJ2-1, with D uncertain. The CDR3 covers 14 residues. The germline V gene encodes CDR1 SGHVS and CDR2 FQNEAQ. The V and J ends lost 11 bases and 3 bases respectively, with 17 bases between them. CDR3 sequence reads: CAGSRGSNYNEQFF. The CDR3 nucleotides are TGTGCCGGTTCCAGAGGTTCGAACTACAATGAGCAGTTCTTC.

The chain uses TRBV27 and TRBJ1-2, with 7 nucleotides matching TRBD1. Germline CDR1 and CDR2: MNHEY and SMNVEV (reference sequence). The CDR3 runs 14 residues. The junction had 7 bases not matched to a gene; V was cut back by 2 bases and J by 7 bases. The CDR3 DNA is TGTGCCAGCAGTTTAAGGCAGGGGGTGATTGGCTACACCTTC. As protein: CASSLRQGVIGYTF.

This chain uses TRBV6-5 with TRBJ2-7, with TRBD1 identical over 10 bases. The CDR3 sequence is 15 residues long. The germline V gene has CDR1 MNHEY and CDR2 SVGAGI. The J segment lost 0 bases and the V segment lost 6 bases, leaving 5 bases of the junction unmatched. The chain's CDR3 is CASRLGQGHSYEQYF. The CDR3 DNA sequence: TGTGCCAGCAGACTGGGACAGGGGCACTCCTACGAGCAGTACTTC.

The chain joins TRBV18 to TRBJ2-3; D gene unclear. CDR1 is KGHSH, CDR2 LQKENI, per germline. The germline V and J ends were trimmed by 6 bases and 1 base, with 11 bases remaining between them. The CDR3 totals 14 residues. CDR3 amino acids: CASSTGLGTDTQYF. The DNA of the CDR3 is TGTGCCAGCTCTACTGGGCTTGGCACAGATACGCAGTATTTT.

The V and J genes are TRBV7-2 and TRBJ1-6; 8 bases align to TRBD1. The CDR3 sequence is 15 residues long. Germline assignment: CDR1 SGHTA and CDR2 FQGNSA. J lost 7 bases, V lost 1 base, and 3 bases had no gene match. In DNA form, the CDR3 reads TGTGCCAGCAGCTTAGGGGACAGGCTAAATTCACCCCTCCACTTT. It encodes CASSLGDRLNSPLHF.

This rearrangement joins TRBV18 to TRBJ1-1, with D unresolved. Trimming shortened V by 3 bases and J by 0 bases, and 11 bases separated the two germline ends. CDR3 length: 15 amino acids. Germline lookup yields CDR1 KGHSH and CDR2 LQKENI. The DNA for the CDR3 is TGTGCCAGCTCACCCGGGTTGACCCTGAACACTGAAGCTTTCTTT. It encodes CASSPGLTLNTEAFF.

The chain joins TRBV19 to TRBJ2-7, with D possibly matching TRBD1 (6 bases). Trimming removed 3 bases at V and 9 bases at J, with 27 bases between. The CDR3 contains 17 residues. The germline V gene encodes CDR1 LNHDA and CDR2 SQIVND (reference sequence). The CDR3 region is CASSISLRQEGREWQYF. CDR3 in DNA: TGTGCCAGTAGTATCTCTCTAAGACAGGAAGGCCGTGAATGGCAGTACTTC.

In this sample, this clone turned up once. DNA of the CDR3: TGTGCCAGCAGTTACTCGACAGACGGAAAAAACATTCAGTACTTC. This sequence encodes CASSYSTDGKNIQYF. The chain carries TRBV6-5 and TRBJ2-4; possibly TRBD1 for D (5 bases). CDR3 length equals 15 residues. The germline V gene encodes CDR1 MNHEY and CDR2 SVGAGI. Trimming took off 0 bases at V and 4 bases at J, with 10 bases between the two ends.

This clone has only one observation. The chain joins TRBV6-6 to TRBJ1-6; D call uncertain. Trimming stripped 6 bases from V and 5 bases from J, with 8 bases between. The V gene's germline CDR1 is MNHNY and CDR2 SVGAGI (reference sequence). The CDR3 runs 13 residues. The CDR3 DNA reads TGTGCCAGCAGCCCTAGGGATAATTCACCCCTCCACTTT. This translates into CASSPRDNSPLHF.

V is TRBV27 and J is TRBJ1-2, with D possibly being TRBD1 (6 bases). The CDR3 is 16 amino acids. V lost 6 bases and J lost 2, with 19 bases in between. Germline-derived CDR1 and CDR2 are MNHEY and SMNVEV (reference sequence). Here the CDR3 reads CASRDRMGAGNYGYTF. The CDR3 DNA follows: TGTGCCAGCAGGGATCGGATGGGGGCGGGGAACTATGGCTACACCTTC.

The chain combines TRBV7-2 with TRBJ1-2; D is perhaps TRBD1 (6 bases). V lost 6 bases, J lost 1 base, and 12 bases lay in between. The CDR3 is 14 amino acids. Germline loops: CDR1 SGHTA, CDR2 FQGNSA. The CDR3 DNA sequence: TGTGCCAGCAGTGGGAACAGGGTTAACTATGGCTACACCTTC. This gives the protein CASSGNRVNYGYTF.

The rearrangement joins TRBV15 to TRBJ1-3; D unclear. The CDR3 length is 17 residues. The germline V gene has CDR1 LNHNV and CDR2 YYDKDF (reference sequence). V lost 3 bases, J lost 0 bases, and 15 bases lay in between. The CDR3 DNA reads TGTGCCACCAGCAGTCACGGAGCGGGGAGCTCTGGAAACACCATATATTTT. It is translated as CATSSHGAGSSGNTIYF.

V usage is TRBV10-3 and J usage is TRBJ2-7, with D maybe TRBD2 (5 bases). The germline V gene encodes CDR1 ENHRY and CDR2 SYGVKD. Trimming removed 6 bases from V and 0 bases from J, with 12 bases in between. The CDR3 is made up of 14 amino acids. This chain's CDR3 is CAIRREKNSYEQYF. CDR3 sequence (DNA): TGTGCCATCAGGAGGGAGAAGAACTCCTACGAGCAGTACTTC.

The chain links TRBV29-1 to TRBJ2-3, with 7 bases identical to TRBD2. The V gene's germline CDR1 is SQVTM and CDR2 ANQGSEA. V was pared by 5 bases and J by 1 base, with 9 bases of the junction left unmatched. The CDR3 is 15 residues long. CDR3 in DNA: TGCAGCGTTTCGGGGGGTAGCTGGGGCACAGATACGCAGTATTTT. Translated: CSVSGGSWGTDTQYF.

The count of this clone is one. CDR3 sequence (DNA): TGTGCCATCAGCGCGAACCTTTACGAGCAGTACTTC. Encoded protein: CAISANLYEQYF. The chain joins TRBV10-3 to TRBJ2-7; D unresolved. CDR3 length: 12 amino acids. Trimming pared 6 bases from V and 4 bases from J, leaving 10 bases between. The V gene's germline CDR1 is ENHRY and CDR2 SYGVKD.

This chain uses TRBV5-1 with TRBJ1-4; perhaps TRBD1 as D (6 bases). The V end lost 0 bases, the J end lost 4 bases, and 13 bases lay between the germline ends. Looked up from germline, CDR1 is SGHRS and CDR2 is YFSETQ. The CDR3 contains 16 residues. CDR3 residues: CASSLGTGMINEKLFF. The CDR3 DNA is TGCGCCAGCAGCTTGGGTACAGGGATGATTAATGAAAAACTGTTTTTT.

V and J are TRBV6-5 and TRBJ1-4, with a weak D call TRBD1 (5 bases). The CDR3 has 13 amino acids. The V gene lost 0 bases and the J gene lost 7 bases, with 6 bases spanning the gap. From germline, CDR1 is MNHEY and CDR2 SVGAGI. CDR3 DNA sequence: TGTGCCAGCAGTTACTCGGGGCCTGAAAAACTGTTTTTT. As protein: CASSYSGPEKLFF.

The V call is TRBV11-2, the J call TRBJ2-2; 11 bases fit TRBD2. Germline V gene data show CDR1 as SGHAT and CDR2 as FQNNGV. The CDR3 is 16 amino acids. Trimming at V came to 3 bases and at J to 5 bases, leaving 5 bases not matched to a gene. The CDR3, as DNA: TGTGCCAGCAGCTTTTATAGCGGGAGGGGGACCGGGGAGCTGTTTTTT. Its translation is CASSFYSGRGTGELFF.